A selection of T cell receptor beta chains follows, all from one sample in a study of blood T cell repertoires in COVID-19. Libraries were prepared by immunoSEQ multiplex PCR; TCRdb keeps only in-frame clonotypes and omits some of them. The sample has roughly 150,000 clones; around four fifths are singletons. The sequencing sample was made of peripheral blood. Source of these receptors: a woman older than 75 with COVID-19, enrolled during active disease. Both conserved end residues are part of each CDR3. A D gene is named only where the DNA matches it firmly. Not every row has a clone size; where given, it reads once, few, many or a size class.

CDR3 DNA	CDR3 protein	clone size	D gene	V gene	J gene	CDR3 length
TGTGCCAGCAGTTTATCCGGCGGGACCAGCCAAAATGAGCAGTTCTTC	CASSLSGGTSQNEQFF	.	.	TRBV27	TRBJ2-1	16
TGTGCCAGCAGCCGAAGGGGCTGGGGCACAGATACGCAGTATTTT	CASSRRGWGTDTQYF	.	.	TRBV3-1/TRBV3-2	TRBJ2-3	15
TGTGCCAGCTCCCAACAGGGGGCAGGGGAGACCCAGTACTTC	CASSQQGAGETQYF	.	TRBD1	TRBV18	TRBJ2-5	14
TGTGCCAGCAGTGAATTTAGCGGGAGATGGAAAGATACGCAGTATTTT	CASSEFSGRWKDTQYF	.	TRBD2	TRBV25-1	TRBJ2-3	16
TGTGCCAGCTCACCCGGTCAATATAATTCACCCCTCCACTTT	CASSPGQYNSPLHF	once	.	TRBV18	TRBJ1-6	14
TGCGCCAGCAGTTCCACAGGGGGTACAGACGAGCAGTACTTC	CASSSTGGTDEQYF	.	TRBD1	TRBV23-1	TRBJ2-7	14
TGTGCCAGCAGCCAATGGGAGGGAGGGCGATCCTACAATGAGCAGTTCTTC	CASSQWEGGRSYNEQFF	.	TRBD2	TRBV3-1/TRBV3-2	TRBJ2-1	17
TGTGCCAGCAGCATTAGCGAGAGAGGTACTGAGCAGTTCTTC	CASSISERGTEQFF	.	.	TRBV11-2	TRBJ2-1	14
TGTGCCAGCAGCCAAGGACTAGCGGCCCACTACGAGCAGTACTTC	CASSQGLAAHYEQYF	.	TRBD2	TRBV5-4	TRBJ2-7	15
TGTGCCAGCGGTAAAGGGGAGGCCTACAATGAGCAGTTCTTC	CASGKGEAYNEQFF	.	.	TRBV7-2	TRBJ2-1	14
TGTGCCAGCAGTTCGGACAGTGGGGGCAATCAGCCCCAGCATTTT	CASSSDSGGNQPQHF	.	.	TRBV2	TRBJ1-5	15
TGTGCCAGCTCCACCTGGGGGGGGCGAGAGACCCAGTACTTC	CASSTWGGRETQYF	.	.	TRBV18	TRBJ2-5	14
TGTGCCAGCAGTGAGGGCGGGGATCAGCCCCAGCATTTT	CASSEGGDQPQHF	.	.	TRBV2	TRBJ1-5	13
TGTGCCAGCAGCGCCGGACAGGGGAGGACAGATACGCAGTATTTT	CASSAGQGRTDTQYF	.	TRBD1	TRBV7-9	TRBJ2-3	15
TGTGCCAGCAGCAAAGGGGGGGAGGAGGTCAACGAGCAGTACTTC	CASSKGGEEVNEQYF	.	.	TRBV21-1	TRBJ2-7	15
TGTGCCAGCAGCTTCCAGGGTTCCGGGGCCAACGTCCTGACTTTC	CASSFQGSGANVLTF	.	.	TRBV5-6	TRBJ2-6	15
TGTGCCAGCAGTTACTCGATTCGGGGATCTGTAAGCTACGAGCAGTACTTC	CASSYSIRGSVSYEQYF	.	.	TRBV6-2/TRBV6-3	TRBJ2-7	17
TGTGCCAGCACCGGGCGAGGGTCGACCGGGGAGCTGTTTTTT	CASTGRGSTGELFF	once	.	TRBV3-1/TRBV3-2	TRBJ2-2	14
TGTGCCAGCAGCCCCATATGGGGACAGGGGAGCACAGATACGCAGTATTTT	CASSPIWGQGSTDTQYF	.	TRBD1	TRBV7-6	TRBJ2-3	17
TGTGCCAGCAGCGATAAGGGGCCGGGCACAGATACGCAGTATTTT	CASSDKGPGTDTQYF	once	.	TRBV9	TRBJ2-3	15
TGTGCCAGCAGCCCGGGGGGCGGGGGAGACACCGGGGAGCTGTTTTTT	CASSPGGGGDTGELFF	.	.	TRBV7-6	TRBJ2-2	16
TGTGCCAGCAGAAGGACTAGCGGGTTAGGAAATGAGCAGTTCTTC	CASRRTSGLGNEQFF	few	TRBD2	TRBV6-5	TRBJ2-1	15
TGTGCCAGCAGCCAAGACAGACAGGGGGGTGGATTTGGCTATGGCTACACCTTC	CASSQDRQGGGFGYGYTF	.	TRBD1	TRBV4-2	TRBJ1-2	18
TGTGCCAGCAGGTCGGACTCAGATACGCAGTATTTT	CASRSDSDTQYF	.	.	TRBV2	TRBJ2-3	12
TGCGCCAGCAGCTACCAGGGATCAACTAATGAAAAACTGTTTTTT	CASSYQGSTNEKLFF	.	.	TRBV5-1	TRBJ1-4	15
TGTGCCAGCAGCAAAAAAACGGGGGGTTACGCCAACGTCCTGACTTTC	CASSKKTGGYANVLTF	.	.	TRBV21-1	TRBJ2-6	16
TGCAGTGCTAGTACAGGGGGCGCGGGCGAGCAGTACTTC	CSASTGGAGEQYF	.	TRBD1	TRBV20-1	TRBJ2-7	13
TGTGCCAGCAGCTTGGGACAGGGAAACGGCGAATACCCTCCTAACGAGCAGTACTTC	CASSLGQGNGEYPPNEQYF	.	TRBD1	TRBV7-9	TRBJ2-7	19
TGTGCCAGCAGCTTCGGACAGGGCGCGCAGTATTTT	CASSFGQGAQYF	.	TRBD1	TRBV11-2	TRBJ2-3	12
TGTGCCAGCAGTTTACCGGGAGCTACGCAGTATTTT	CASSLPGATQYF	.	.	TRBV27	TRBJ2-3	12
TGTGCCAGCAGCGTAAGTGACAGGGTCAGAACAGATACGCAGTATTTT	CASSVSDRVRTDTQYF	.	TRBD1	TRBV9	TRBJ2-3	16
TGTGCCAGCAGTCTAGTGTGGCCAGGGGGCGGGAATGAGCAGTTCTTC	CASSLVWPGGGNEQFF	once	TRBD1	TRBV7-2	TRBJ2-1	16
TGTGCCAGCAGTGAACAGGGAACCACTGAAGCTTTCTTT	CASSEQGTTEAFF	.	.	TRBV6-4	TRBJ1-1	13
TGTGCCAGCAGTCAGGGTCAAGAGACCCAGTACTTC	CASSQGQETQYF	few	.	TRBV2	TRBJ2-5	12
TGTGCCTGGAGTGCGGCAGGTTATTCACCCCTCCACTTT	CAWSAAGYSPLHF	.	.	TRBV30	TRBJ1-6	13
TGTGCCAGCAGTCCACAGGGGGCAAACCACTTCTCTGGAAACACCATATATTTT	CASSPQGANHFSGNTIYF	once	TRBD1	TRBV6-6	TRBJ1-3	18
TGTGCCAGCAGTTATGGACTAGCGGGATTGGAGCTGTTTTTT	CASSYGLAGLELFF	.	TRBD2	TRBV2	TRBJ2-2	14
TGCGCCAGCAGCCTCCTGGACAGGGGGCCGCGGACTGAAGCTTTCTTT	CASSLLDRGPRTEAFF	.	TRBD1	TRBV5-1	TRBJ1-1	16
TGCGCCAGCAGCGTTCACCTAGCGGGAGATTCCTACAATGAGCAGTTCTTC	CASSVHLAGDSYNEQFF	.	TRBD2	TRBV5-1	TRBJ2-1	17
TGTGCCATACACCCAATCCACACTGAAGCTTTCTTT	CAIHPIHTEAFF	.	.	TRBV28	TRBJ1-1	12
TGCAGCGCCGGACAGGGACACGGGGATGGCTACACCTTC	CSAGQGHGDGYTF	.	TRBD1	TRBV29-1	TRBJ1-2	13
TGTGCCAGCTCACAAGGACAGGGGTTCGGTGAAGCTTTCTTT	CASSQGQGFGEAFF	.	TRBD1	TRBV18	TRBJ1-1	14
TGTGCCACCAGCAGGACAGGGGGGAGTAACGTCCGAGAGACCCAGTACTTC	CATSRTGGSNVRETQYF	.	TRBD1	TRBV15	TRBJ2-5	17
TGTGCCAGCTCACCCGGACTAGCGGGGGGCTACAATGAGCAGTTCTTC	CASSPGLAGGYNEQFF	.	TRBD2	TRBV18	TRBJ2-1	16
TGTGCCAGTGGGACAGTCTCCTACGAGCAGTACTTC	CASGTVSYEQYF	.	TRBD1	TRBV2	TRBJ2-7	12
TGCGCCAGCAGCTCCGGACTGGGGAATGAGCAGTTCTTC	CASSSGLGNEQFF	.	.	TRBV5-1	TRBJ2-1	13
TGTGCCAGCTCACCACGGACAGGGGGCCCAGAGACCCAGTACTTC	CASSPRTGGPETQYF	once	TRBD1	TRBV18	TRBJ2-5	15
TGTGCCAGCAAGGTGGGGCCCCGTGGGAATTCACCCCTCCACTTT	CASKVGPRGNSPLHF	.	.	TRBV7-2	TRBJ1-6	15
TGTGCCAGCAGTGAAAGTCGGTTTAGCAATCAGCCCCAGCATTTT	CASSESRFSNQPQHF	.	.	TRBV6-1	TRBJ1-5	15
TGCAGCGTTGAAGGACTGACCAAGAACACTGAAGCTTTCTTT	CSVEGLTKNTEAFF	.	.	TRBV29-1	TRBJ1-1	14
TGTGCCAGCAGGCGACAGGGGAAGTACGAGCAGTACTTC	CASRRQGKYEQYF	.	TRBD1	TRBV2	TRBJ2-7	13
TGTGCCAGCAGTAAGAGACAGGGGAACGCTGAAGCTTTCTTT	CASSKRQGNAEAFF	few	TRBD1	TRBV27	TRBJ1-1	14
TGTGCCAGTAGTATAAGGTCGGCTAGCGGGATAACCTACAATGAGCAGTTCTTC	CASSIRSASGITYNEQFF	.	TRBD2	TRBV19	TRBJ2-1	18
TGCGCCAGCAGCCAGGGGGCTGGTGCTAATGAAAAACTGTTTTTT	CASSQGAGANEKLFF	once	.	TRBV4-1	TRBJ1-4	15
TGTGCCAGCAGCGTAGCTAGAGGTCTTGAGCAGTTCTTC	CASSVARGLEQFF	few	.	TRBV9	TRBJ2-1	13
TGTGCCAGCAGCCCTCGGACTAGCGGGGGACTTTACAATGAGCAGTTCTTC	CASSPRTSGGLYNEQFF	.	TRBD2	TRBV3-1/TRBV3-2	TRBJ2-1	17
TGTGCCAGTAGTGGGACAGGGGGAACCTACGAGCAGTACTTC	CASSGTGGTYEQYF	.	TRBD1	TRBV19	TRBJ2-7	14